Sequencing of this T cell receptor beta chain was carried out in a study of cytomegalovirus exposure and HLA in healthy donors. Background on the study: Both the 120 validation repertoires and the approximately 640 first-cohort repertoires used the same platform, as reported by a later analysis. Findings and caveats of the study: Cytomegalovirus-associated status was assigned to approximately 160 TCR beta chains. First-cohort TCR clusters tended to co-occur in the approximately 110 validation repertoires, a later analysis found.

The protocol was immunoSEQ multiplex PCR, while the TCRdb copy is restricted to in-frame clones and leaves out a portion. This table has 150,000 to 200,000 clones, roughly 86% appearing once. A roughly 120-subject validation cohort, separate from the approximately 700-subject first cohort, supplied the donors. Of note for this clone: Its cognate antigen is unknown.

The V gene lost 5 bases and the J gene lost 0 bases, with 11 bases spanning the gap. In germline, CDR1 is SGHTA, CDR2 FQGNSA. The CDR3 runs to 14 residues. The TCR originated in a man younger than 35 in good health and CMV-seropositive. The sequenced sample was PBMCs. The chain is built from TRBV7-2 and TRBJ2-7, with D possibly being TRBD2 (6 bases). The CDR3 DNA reads as TGTGCCAGCAGCCTCGGGACTTTCTCCTACGAGCAGTACTTC. Translated: CASSLGTFSYEQYF.